Detailed here is one T cell receptor beta chain. The data originate from a study of blood T cell repertoires in COVID-19. Study at large: PBMCs, B-cell-depleted T cells, or T cells provided the cDNA or gDNA that made up the material.

Original handling: Reference gene primer amplification yielded estimated nucleated cell counts. Profiling relied on immunoSEQ multiplex PCR, and the TCRdb table lists in-frame clones only, not all of them. For V, J and clone size, that table is used; D and trimming come from the DNA. The sample yields over 200,000 clones, 70% to 85% seen once. V lost 3 bases to trimming and J lost 0 bases; unmatched junction nucleotides: 12. The CDR3 is 18 amino acids. Germline lookup yields CDR1 LGHNA and CDR2 YNFKEQ. The V call is TRBV4-2, the J call TRBJ2-7; 9 bases map to TRBD1. The receptor was derived from a man in his fifties or sixties who had recovered from COVID-19. The source material was PBMCs or T cells enriched from blood (not recorded which). The chain's CDR3 is CASSHAEPGQGSSYEQYF. The CDR3 DNA sequence: TGTGCCAGCAGCCATGCCGAACCGGGACAGGGTAGCTCCTACGAGCAGTACTTC.